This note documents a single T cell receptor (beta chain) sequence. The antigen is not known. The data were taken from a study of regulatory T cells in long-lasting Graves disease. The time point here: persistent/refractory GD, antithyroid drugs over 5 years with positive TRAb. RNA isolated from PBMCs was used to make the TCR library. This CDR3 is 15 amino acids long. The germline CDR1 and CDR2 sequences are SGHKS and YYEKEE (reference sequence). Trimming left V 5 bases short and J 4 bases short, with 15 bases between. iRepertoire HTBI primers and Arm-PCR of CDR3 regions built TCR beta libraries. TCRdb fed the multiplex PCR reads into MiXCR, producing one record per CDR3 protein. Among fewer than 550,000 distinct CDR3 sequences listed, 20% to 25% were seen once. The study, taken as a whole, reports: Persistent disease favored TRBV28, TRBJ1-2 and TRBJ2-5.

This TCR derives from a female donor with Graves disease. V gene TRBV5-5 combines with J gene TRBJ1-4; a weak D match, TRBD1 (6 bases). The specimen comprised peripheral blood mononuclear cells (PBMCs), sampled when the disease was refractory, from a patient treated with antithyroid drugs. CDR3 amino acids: CASSRGAGLNEKLFF. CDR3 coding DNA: TGTGCCAGCAGTAGGGGGGCAGGGCTTAATGAAAAACTGTTTTTT.